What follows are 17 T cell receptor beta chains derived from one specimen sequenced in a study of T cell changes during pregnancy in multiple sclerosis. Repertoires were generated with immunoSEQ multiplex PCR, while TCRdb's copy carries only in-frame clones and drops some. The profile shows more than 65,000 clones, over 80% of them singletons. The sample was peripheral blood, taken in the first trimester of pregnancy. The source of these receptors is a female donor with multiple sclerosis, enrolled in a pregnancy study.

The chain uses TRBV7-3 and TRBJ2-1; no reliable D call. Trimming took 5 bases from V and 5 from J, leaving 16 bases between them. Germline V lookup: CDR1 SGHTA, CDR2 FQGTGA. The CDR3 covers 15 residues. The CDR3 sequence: CASSHREVGDNEQFF. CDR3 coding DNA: TGTGCCAGCAGCCATAGAGAGGTTGGAGACAATGAGCAGTTCTTC.

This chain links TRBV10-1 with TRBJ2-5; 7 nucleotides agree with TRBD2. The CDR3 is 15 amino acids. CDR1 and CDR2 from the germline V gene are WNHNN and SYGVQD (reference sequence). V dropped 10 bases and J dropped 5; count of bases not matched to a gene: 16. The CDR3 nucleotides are TGCGCCACTTCCCAGGGAGGGGTCGGTCGGGAGACCCAGTACTTC. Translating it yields CATSQGGVGRETQYF.

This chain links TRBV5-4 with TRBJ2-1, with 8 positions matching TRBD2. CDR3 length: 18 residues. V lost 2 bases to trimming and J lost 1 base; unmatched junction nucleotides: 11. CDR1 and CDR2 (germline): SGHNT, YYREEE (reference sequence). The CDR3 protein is CASSFGPRAGDSYNEQFF. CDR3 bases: TGTGCCAGCAGCTTCGGACCCCGAGCGGGAGATTCCTACAATGAGCAGTTCTTC. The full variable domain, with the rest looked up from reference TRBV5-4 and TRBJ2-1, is ETGVTQSPTHLIKTRGQQVTLRCSSQSGHNTVSWYQQALGQGPQFIFQYYREEENGRGNFPPRFSGLQFPNYSSELNVNALELDDSALYLCASSFGPRAGDSYNEQFFGPGTRLTVL.

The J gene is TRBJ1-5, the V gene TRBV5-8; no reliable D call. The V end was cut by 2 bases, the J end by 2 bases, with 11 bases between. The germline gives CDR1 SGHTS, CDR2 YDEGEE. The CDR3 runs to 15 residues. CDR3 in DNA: TGTGCCAGCAGCTTTACATTTTTGGGCAATCAGCCCCAGCATTTT. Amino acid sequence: CASSFTFLGNQPQHF.

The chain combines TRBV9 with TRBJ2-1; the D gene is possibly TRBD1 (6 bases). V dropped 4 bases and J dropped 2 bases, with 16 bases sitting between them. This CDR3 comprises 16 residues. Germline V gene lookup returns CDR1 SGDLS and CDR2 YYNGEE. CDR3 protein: CASSPQVPGAYNEQFF. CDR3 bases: TGTGCCAGCAGCCCCCAGGTCCCAGGGGCCTACAATGAGCAGTTCTTC.

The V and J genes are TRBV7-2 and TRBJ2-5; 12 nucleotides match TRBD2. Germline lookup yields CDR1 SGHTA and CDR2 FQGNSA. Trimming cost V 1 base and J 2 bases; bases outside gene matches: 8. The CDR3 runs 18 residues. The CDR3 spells CASSLVLAGGPGQETQYF. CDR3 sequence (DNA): TGTGCCAGCAGCTTAGTCCTAGCGGGAGGGCCAGGGCAAGAGACCCAGTACTTC.

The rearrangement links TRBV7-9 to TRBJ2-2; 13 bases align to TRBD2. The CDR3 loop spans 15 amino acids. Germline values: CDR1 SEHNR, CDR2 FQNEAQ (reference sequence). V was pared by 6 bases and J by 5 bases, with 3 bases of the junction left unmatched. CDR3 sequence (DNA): TGTGCCAGCAGGCGGACTAGCGGGAGTACCGGGGAGCTGTTTTTT. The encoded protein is CASRRTSGSTGELFF.

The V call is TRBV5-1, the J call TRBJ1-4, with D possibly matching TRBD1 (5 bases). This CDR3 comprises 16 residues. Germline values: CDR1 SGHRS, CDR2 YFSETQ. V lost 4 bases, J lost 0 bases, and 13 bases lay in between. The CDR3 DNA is TGCGCCAGCAGCAGTCTCCAGGGTGCAACTAATGAAAAACTGTTTTTT. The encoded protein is CASSSLQGATNEKLFF.

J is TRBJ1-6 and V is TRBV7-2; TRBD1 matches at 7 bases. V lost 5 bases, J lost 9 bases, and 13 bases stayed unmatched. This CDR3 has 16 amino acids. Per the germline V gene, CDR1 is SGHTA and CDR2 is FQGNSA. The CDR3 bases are TGTGCCAGCAGCCCCCTAGGGGGGACAGTCTCTTCACCCCTCCACTTT. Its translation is CASSPLGGTVSSPLHF. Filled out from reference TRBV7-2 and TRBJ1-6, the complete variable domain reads GAGVSQSPSNKVTEKGKDVELRCDPISGHTALYWYRQSLGQGLEFLIYFQGNSAPDKSGLPSDRFSAERTGGSVSTLTIQRTQQEDSAVYLCASSPLGGTVSSPLHFGNGTRLTVT.

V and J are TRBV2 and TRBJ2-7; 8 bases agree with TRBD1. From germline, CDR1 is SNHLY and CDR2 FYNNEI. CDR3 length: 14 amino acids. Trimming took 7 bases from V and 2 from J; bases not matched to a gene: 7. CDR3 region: CASTTQGATYEQYF. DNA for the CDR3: TGTGCCAGCACAACCCAGGGGGCTACCTACGAGCAGTACTTC.

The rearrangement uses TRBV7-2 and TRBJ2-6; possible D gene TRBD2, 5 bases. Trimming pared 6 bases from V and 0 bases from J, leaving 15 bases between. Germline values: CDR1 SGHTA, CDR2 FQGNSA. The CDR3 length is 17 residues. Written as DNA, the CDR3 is TGTGCCAGCAGTTCCCGGGTAGCGACCTCTGGGGCCAACGTCCTGACTTTC. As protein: CASSSRVATSGANVLTF.

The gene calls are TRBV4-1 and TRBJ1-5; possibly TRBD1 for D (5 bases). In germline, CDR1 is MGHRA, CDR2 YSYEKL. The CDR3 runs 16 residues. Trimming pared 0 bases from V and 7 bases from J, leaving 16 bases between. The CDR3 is CASSQDFGQFGQPQHF. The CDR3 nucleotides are TGCGCCAGCAGCCAAGATTTTGGACAATTCGGCCAGCCCCAGCATTTT.

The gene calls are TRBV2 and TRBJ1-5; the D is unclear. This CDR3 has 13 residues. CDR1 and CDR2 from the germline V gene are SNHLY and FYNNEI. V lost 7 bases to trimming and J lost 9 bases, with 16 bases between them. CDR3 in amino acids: CASTSEMEAPQHF. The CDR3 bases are TGTGCCAGCACCTCGGAGATGGAAGCGCCCCAGCATTTT.

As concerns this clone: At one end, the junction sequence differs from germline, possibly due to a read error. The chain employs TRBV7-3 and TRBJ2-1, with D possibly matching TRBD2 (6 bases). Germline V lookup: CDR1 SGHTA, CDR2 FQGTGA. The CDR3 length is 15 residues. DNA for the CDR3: TGTGCCAGCAGCTTAATAGCGGCACACTACCATGAGCAGTTCTTC. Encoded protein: CASSLIAAHYHEQFF.

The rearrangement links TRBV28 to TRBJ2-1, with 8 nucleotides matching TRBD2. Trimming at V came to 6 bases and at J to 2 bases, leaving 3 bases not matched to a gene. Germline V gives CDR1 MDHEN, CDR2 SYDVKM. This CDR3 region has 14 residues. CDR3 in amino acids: CASSPSGPYNEQFF. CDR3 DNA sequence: TGTGCCAGCAGCCCTAGCGGGCCCTACAATGAGCAGTTCTTC. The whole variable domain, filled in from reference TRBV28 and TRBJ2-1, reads DVKVTQSSRYLVKRTGEKVFLECVQDMDHENMFWYRQDPGLGLRLIYFSYDVKMKEKGDIPEGYSVSREKKERFSLILESASTNQTSMYLCASSPSGPYNEQFFGPGTRLTVL.

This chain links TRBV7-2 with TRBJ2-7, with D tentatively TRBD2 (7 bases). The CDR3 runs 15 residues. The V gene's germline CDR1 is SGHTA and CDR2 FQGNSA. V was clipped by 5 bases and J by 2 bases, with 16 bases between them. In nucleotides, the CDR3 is TGTGCCAGCAGCAATGAATTCGGGGGGCCCTACGAGCAGTACTTC. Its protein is CASSNEFGGPYEQYF.

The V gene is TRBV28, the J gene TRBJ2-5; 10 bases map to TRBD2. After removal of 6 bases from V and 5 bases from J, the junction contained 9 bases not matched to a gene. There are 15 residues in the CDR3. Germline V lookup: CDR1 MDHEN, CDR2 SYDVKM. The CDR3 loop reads CASSPLAGGRETQYF. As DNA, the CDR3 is TGTGCCAGCAGCCCGTTAGCGGGAGGCCGGGAGACCCAGTACTTC.